This TCR beta chain was retrieved from a study of CD8+ T cells in alopecia areata. About the study: Patients in the treated group were given tofacitinib by mouth, 5 to 10 mg twice a day. Findings of the study overall: It was observed that many expanded lesional clones persisted in scalp and blood during tofacitinib.

In the case of this clone: Its specificity is unknown.

Regarding treatment: oral pan-JAK inhibitor, 5-10 mg twice daily. Following extraction, RNA underwent reverse transcription to cDNA, which served as the sequencing template. Data came from immunoSEQ multiplex PCR; TCRdb stores just in-frame clones and leaves some out. The table has around 160,000 clones, roughly 60% seen once. The CDR3 runs 14 residues. The ends were cut back, 1 base at V and 4 bases at J, with 10 bases in the middle. Germline V gene data show CDR1 as MGHRA and CDR2 as YSYEKL. This specimen consisted of CD4+ T cells sorted from blood, obtained at week 24, from a patient treated with tofacitinib. The rearrangement uses TRBV4-1 and TRBJ1-1; no definite D call. The receptor comes from a human donor with alopecia areata. CDR3 DNA: TGCGCCAGCAGCCAAGCTAATGGTGGCACTGAAGCTTTCTTT. This sequence encodes CASSQANGGTEAFF.